What follows is one T cell receptor beta chain and its context. Its antigen is not known. Repertoires were sampled repeatedly during chemoradiotherapy. This entry comes from a study of chemoradiotherapy in HPV16-positive cancers. General observations from the study: Candidate HPV-specific clones and E7-related TCR motifs grew in tumor during treatment. Better recurrence-free survival went with HPV-responsive T-cell expansion in HPV16-positive patients. Only a couple of HPV16-positive patients supplied the functional HPV-specificity definition.

Assay: immunoSEQ multiplex PCR; the TCRdb copy retains only in-frame clones and omits some. The sample carries more than 9,000 clones, 85% to 90% recorded once. The CDR3 is made up of 13 amino acids. Trimming removed 0 bases at V and 6 bases at J, with 6 bases between. Germline CDR1 is MNHEY and CDR2 is SMNVEV (reference sequence). This sequence joins TRBV27 and TRBJ2-1; D not resolved. This specimen was acquired from a patient who underwent chemoradiotherapy. The TCR sequence derives from a human donor with HPV-associated anogenital cancer. The CDR3 DNA follows: TGTGCCAGCAGTTTATCAATAGGCAATGAGCAGTTCTTC. Its protein is CASSLSIGNEQFF.